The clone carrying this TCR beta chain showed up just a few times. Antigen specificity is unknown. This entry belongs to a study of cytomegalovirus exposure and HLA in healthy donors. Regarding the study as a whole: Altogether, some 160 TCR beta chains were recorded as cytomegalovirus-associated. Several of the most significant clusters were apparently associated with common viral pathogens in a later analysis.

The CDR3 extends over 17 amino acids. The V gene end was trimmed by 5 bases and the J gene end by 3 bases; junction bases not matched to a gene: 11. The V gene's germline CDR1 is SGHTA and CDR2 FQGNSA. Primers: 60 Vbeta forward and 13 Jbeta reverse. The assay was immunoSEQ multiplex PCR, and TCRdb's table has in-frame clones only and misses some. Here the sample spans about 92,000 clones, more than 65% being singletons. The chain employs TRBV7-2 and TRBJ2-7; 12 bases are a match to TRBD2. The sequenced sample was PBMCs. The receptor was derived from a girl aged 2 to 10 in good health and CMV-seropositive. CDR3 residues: CASSAWGLAGGDYEQYF. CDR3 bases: TGTGCCAGCAGCGCGTGGGGTCTAGCGGGAGGGGACTACGAGCAGTACTTC.